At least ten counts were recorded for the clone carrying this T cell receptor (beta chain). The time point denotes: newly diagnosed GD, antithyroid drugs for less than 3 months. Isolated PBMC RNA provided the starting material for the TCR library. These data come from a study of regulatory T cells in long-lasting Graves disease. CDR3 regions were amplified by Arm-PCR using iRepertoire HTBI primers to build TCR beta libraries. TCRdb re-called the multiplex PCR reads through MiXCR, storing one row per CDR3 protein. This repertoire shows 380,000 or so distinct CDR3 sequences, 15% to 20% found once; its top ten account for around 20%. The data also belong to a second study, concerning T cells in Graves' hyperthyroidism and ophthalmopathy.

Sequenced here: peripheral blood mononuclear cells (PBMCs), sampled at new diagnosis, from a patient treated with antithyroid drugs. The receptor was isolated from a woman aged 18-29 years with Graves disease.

CDR3 sequence: CASIDDTRLWDTF. Written as DNA, the CDR3 is TGTGCCAGCATCGACGACACCCGGCTTTGGGACACCTTC. The chain uses TRBV2 and TRBJ1-2; D not certain. Germline V gene lookup returns CDR1 SNHLY and CDR2 FYNNEI. CDR3 length: 13 amino acids. Trimming cost V 7 bases and J 12 bases, with 21 bases left between them.